This T cell receptor beta chain derives from a study of shared clonotypes between healthy human individuals. CDR3 length equals 14 residues. With 9 bases removed from V and 3 bases from J, the gap between germline ends came to 14 bases. Germline V CDR1 and CDR2: LNHDA, SQIVND (reference sequence). Study-wide points: Only blood samples were collected, and tissue repertoires likely differ. Among non-shared clonotypes, generation probabilities were lower than among those shared by all four donors.

Memory CD4+ cells were the fraction left after CD45RA+ naive selection. Comments on this clone: The antigen is undetermined.

Assay: immunoSEQ multiplex PCR; the TCRdb copy retains only in-frame clones and omits some. Of some 240,000 clones in the sample, under 80% were seen once. Specimen: memory CD4+ T cells sorted from blood. The subset was: CD45RA-negative fraction. The origin of this receptor is a man between 25 and 39 years old in good health. This chain uses TRBV19 with TRBJ2-2; D is possibly TRBD2 (6 bases). CDR3 sequence reads: CASMWRADTGELFF. In DNA, the CDR3 is TGTGCCAGCATGTGGAGGGCGGACACCGGGGAGCTGTTTTTT.